Listed below are T cell receptor beta chains from one sample, sequenced in a study of blood T cells in healthy people across ages. MiXCR, applied by TCRdb to the 5' RACE reads, yields one record per CDR3 protein. The sample has approximately 2,000,000 distinct CDR3 sequences, around 40% seen once. Sequences were obtained from blood. Receptors were obtained from a human donor in good health. CDR3s include the opening cysteine and the closing phenylalanine or tryptophan. Clone size is given for some rows only: seen once, a few or many times, or a class if the clone is expanded.

few	13	TRBV14	TRBJ2-3	CASSQSREDTQYF
few	13	TRBV10-3	TRBJ2-7	CATVGQGEYEQYF
few	12	TRBV7-3	TRBJ2-3	CASSLEGARQYF
.	15	TRBV4-2	TRBJ1-2	CASSPGQGMDYGYTF
.	14	TRBV20-1	TRBJ2-7	CSADTLAAAYEQYF
few	15	TRBV6-2/TRBV6-3	TRBJ2-5	CASNVQGTRQETQYF
few	17	TRBV2	TRBJ2-1	CASSEFPPDAAYNEQFF
few	17	TRBV18	TRBJ1-1	CASSQDSPLIQNTEAFF
few	16	TRBV7-2	TRBJ1-4	CASSSRQGGPNEKLFF
.	13	TRBV25-1	TRBJ1-1	CASRDNMNTEAFF
.	15	TRBV4-3	TRBJ2-5	CASSRELLAGETQYF
.	15	TRBV14	.	CASSQYWDRAHEQYF
few	12	TRBV7-2	TRBJ2-3	CASSSWKDTQYF
few	13	TRBV24-1	TRBJ2-3	CATSGGGADTQYF
.	14	TRBV5-1	TRBJ2-5	CASRGQGSVETQYF
many	14	TRBV6-6	TRBJ2-1	CASSGGAGYNEQFF
.	16	TRBV6-5	.	CASSYSEGHLSYEQYF
.	16	TRBV6-2/TRBV6-3	TRBJ2-1	CASSYSTDRDDNEQFF
.	14	TRBV9	TRBJ2-3	CASSVGRGIDTQYF
few	15	TRBV6-5	TRBJ1-2	CASGVKAFFNYGYTF
.	13	TRBV10-2	.	CASSGVRLGEQYF
.	16	TRBV6-6	TRBJ1-5	CASSLRTGYSNQPQHF
few	15	TRBV7-2	TRBJ1-2	CASSLGGGPTLGYTF
few	13	TRBV29-1	TRBJ2-5	CSVHPGEGNEQYF
.	12	TRBV11-1	TRBJ2-1	CASSLGDFEQFF
few	16	TRBV6-6	TRBJ2-5	CASSYETGRSIETQYF
few	12	TRBV20-1	TRBJ2-4	CSASGDKNIQYF
.	16	TRBV5-1	TRBJ1-1	CASSRLPGRMNTEAFF
.	15	TRBV7-3	TRBJ2-3	CASSDRGGYAGTQYF
.	12	TRBV21-1	TRBJ1-1	CASSKGDTEAFF
.	18	TRBV21-1	TRBJ2-7	CASSKARDLVDPWGEQYF
few	15	TRBV6-5	TRBJ2-7	CASSAGAGETYEQYF
.	15	TRBV6-2/TRBV6-3	.	CASSYFGTAQETQYF
few	15	TRBV9	TRBJ2-3	CASSPGGLATDTQYF
.	13	TRBV5-1	TRBJ1-1	CASRGWTNTEAFF
.	15	TRBV6-4	TRBJ1-2	CASSDFSGSNYGYTF
.	14	TRBV7-2	TRBJ2-3	CASSLEPSGGEQYF
.	13	TRBV20-1	TRBJ1-2	CSATTGVNYGYTF
.	14	TRBV15	TRBJ1-2	CATSRLQGDYGYTF
.	13	TRBV5-1	TRBJ2-5	CASSEGLKETRYF
.	15	TRBV9	TRBJ1-2	CASSVEPRGVRGYTF
.	13	TRBV29-1	TRBJ2-5	CSVVFGLAETQYF
few	14	TRBV29-1	TRBJ2-7	CSVFTGTRAYEQYF
few	12	TRBV6-2/TRBV6-3	TRBJ2-5	CASTPRGETQYF
.	10	TRBV28	TRBJ1-2	CASRTGGYTF
.	16	TRBV6-2/TRBV6-3	TRBJ2-7	CASSYSPAGGTYEQYF
.	13	TRBV4-3	TRBJ1-1	CASSQGRRGRAFF
.	10	TRBV6-1	TRBJ1-1	CASSVIQAFF
.	15	TRBV5-1	TRBJ1-1	CASSGPGTGGTEAFF
few	12	TRBV7-2	TRBJ2-7	CASSLDWDEQYF
few	14	TRBV7-8	TRBJ1-2	CASSPSRDRAGYTF
.	19	TRBV20-1	TRBJ2-3	CSARDLGGLAGAHTDTQYF
.	15	TRBV4-2	TRBJ2-7	CASSQSSQAAYEQYF
.	16	TRBV6-1	TRBJ2-7	CASSEALSLAVYEQYF
.	16	TRBV7-2	TRBJ2-3	CASSAVAGRNTDTQYF
.	12	TRBV6-2/TRBV6-3	TRBJ2-4	CASSLQGETLYF
once	14	TRBV27	TRBJ1-1	CASSFYGQSTEAFF
.	13	TRBV4-3	TRBJ1-1	CASSQVGDSEAFF
.	15	TRBV25-1	TRBJ2-5	CASSENRGHWETQYF
.	16	TRBV10-3	TRBJ1-4	CAISESFANSNEKLFF